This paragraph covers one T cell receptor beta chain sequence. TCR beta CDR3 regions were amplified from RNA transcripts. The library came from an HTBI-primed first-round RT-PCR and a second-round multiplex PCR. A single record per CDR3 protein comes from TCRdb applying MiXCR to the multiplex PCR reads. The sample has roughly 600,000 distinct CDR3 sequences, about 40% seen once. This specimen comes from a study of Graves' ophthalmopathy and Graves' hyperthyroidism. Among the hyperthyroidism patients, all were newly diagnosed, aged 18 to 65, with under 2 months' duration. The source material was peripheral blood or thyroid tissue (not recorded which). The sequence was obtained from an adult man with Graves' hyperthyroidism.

The CDR3 sequence: CSVEDQEGERQETQYF. The CDR3 nucleotides read TGCAGCGTTGAAGATCAAGAGGGCGAACGCCAAGAGACCCAGTACTTC. J is TRBJ2-5 and V is TRBV29-1, with D tentatively TRBD2 (5 bases). Germline V gives CDR1 SQVTM, CDR2 ANQGSEA. Trimming took off 0 bases at V and 1 base at J, with 15 bases between the two ends. This CDR3 contains 16 residues. Using reference TRBV29-1 and TRBJ2-5 for the parts outside the CDR3, the full variable domain is SAVISQKPSRDICQRGTSLTIQCQVDSQVTMMFWYRQQPGQSLTLIATANQGSEATYESGFVIDKFPISRPNLTFSTLTVSNMSPEDSSIYLCSVEDQEGERQETQYFGPGTRLLVL.